Listed here is a single TCR beta chain. Its antigen remains unknown. These data belong to a study of shared clonotypes between healthy human individuals. V was cut by 11 bases and J by 3 bases, with 10 bases left in between. CDR3 size: 11 residues. CDR1 and CDR2 (germline): MNHGY, SVAAGI. TCRdb keeps only in-frame clones here, not all; method: immunoSEQ multiplex PCR. The table lists 850,000 to 1,200,000 clones, about 80% of them singletons. Study-level results: It was the non-shared clonotypes that had lower generation probabilities than clonotypes shared by all four donors.

The rearrangement links TRBV6-9 to TRBJ1-1; weak D call: TRBD1 (6 bases). This receptor was taken from a man aged 18 to 29 in good health. The sequenced sample consisted of memory CD4+ T cells sorted from blood. Subset meaning: CD45RA-negative fraction. CDR3 nucleotides: TGTGCCCGCCGGGGGCACACTGAAGCTTTCTTT. Protein sequence: CARRGHTEAFF.